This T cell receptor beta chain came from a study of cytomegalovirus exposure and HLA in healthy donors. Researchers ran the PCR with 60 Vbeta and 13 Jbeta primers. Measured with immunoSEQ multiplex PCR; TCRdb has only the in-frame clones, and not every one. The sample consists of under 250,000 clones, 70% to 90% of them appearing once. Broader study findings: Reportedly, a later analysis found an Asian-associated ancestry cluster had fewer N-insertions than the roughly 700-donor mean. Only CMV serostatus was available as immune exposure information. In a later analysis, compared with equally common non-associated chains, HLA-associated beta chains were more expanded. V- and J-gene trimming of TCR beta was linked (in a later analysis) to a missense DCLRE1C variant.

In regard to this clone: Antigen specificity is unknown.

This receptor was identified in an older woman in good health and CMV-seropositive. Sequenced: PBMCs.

Here the CDR3 DNA reads TGTGCCAGCTCAATCATCGGGGAGCAGTTCTTC. The encoded protein is CASSIIGEQFF. This chain uses TRBV25-1 with TRBJ2-1, with no clear D. The germline V and J ends were trimmed by 8 bases and 10 bases, with 12 bases remaining between them. CDR1 is MGHDK and CDR2 is SYGVNS in the germline V gene. The CDR3 consists of 11 residues.